The next 9 T cell receptor beta chains were all read from a single sample in a study of graft-versus-host responses after intestinal transplantation. TCRdb's table, derived via immunoSEQ multiplex PCR, lists solely in-frame clones and lacks some. This table holds about 84,000 clones, about 91% found once. These receptors are not linked to any known antigen. Sequences were derived from unstimulated CD4+ T cells sorted from spleen or lymph node cells, sampled before transplant. The receptors were sampled from a human donor who was the organ donor for an intestinal transplant.

Only one count was recorded for this clone. The chain joins TRBV11-3 to TRBJ2-5; 10 bases match TRBD2. The CDR3 has 17 residues. Germline V gives CDR1 SGHNT, CDR2 YENEEA. Losses at the gene ends were 4 bases for V and 5 bases for J; bases not matched to a gene: 13. CDR3 protein: CASSSIYLAGEAETQYF. The CDR3 bases are TGTGCCAGCAGCTCGATTTACCTAGCGGGGGAAGCGGAGACCCAGTACTTC. Using reference TRBV11-3 and TRBJ2-5 for the parts outside the CDR3, the full variable domain is EAGVVQSPRYKIIEKKQPVAFWCNPISGHNTLYWYLQNLGQGPELLIRYENEEAVDDSQLPKDRFSAERLKGVDSTLKIQPAELGDSAVYLCASSSIYLAGEAETQYFGPGTRLLVL.

The V call is TRBV29-1, the J call TRBJ1-2; the match to TRBD1 covers 8 bases. The V gene's germline CDR1 is SQVTM and CDR2 ANQGSEA. The J segment lost 4 bases and the V segment lost 5 bases, leaving 3 bases of the junction unmatched. This CDR3 contains 12 residues. CDR3 DNA sequence: TGCAGCGTTCCGACAGGGGTCTATGGCTACACCTTC. Encoded protein: CSVPTGVYGYTF. Full variable domain (rest looked up from reference TRBV29-1 and TRBJ1-2): SAVISQKPSRDICQRGTSLTIQCQVDSQVTMMFWYRQQPGQSLTLIATANQGSEATYESGFVIDKFPISRPNLTFSTLTVSNMSPEDSSIYLCSVPTGVYGYTFGSGTRLTVV.

The CDR3 loop reads CASSASYEGHTF. In nucleotides, the CDR3 is TGTGCCAGCAGTGCATCGTACGAGGGCCACACCTTC. The rearrangement links TRBV6-1 to TRBJ1-2, with D unresolved. The CDR3 runs to 12 residues. Per the germline V gene, CDR1 is MNHNS and CDR2 is SASEGT. Trimming took off 4 bases at V and 12 bases at J, with 15 bases between the two ends.

The chain has TRBV6-6 and TRBJ1-3; no reliable D call. This CDR3 is built from 13 residues. V lost 5 bases to trimming and J lost 1 base, with 6 bases between them. Germline V gene sequence: CDR1 MNHNY, CDR2 SVGAGI (reference sequence). The CDR3 region is CASSRGSGNTIYF. CDR3 DNA sequence: TGTGCCAGCAGTCGGGGTTCTGGAAACACCATATATTTT.

V usage is TRBV10-3 and J usage is TRBJ2-7; 7 nucleotides align to TRBD2. V lost 10 bases to trimming and J lost 3 bases; unmatched junction nucleotides: 12. From germline, CDR1 is ENHRY and CDR2 SYGVKD. The CDR3 runs to 14 residues. This chain's CDR3 is CATNSGRVGYEQYF. CDR3 bases: TGTGCCACCAACTCGGGGAGGGTGGGCTACGAGCAGTACTTC.

V and J are TRBV28 and TRBJ1-6; no clear D. This CDR3 has 10 amino acids. Germline V gene lookup returns CDR1 MDHEN and CDR2 SYDVKM. The V end lost 4 bases, the J end lost 14 bases, and 6 bases lay between the germline ends. The CDR3 loop reads CASSSLSLHF. CDR3 DNA sequence: TGTGCCAGCAGTTCACTATCCCTCCACTTT.

This chain joins TRBV10-3 and TRBJ1-2; D gene uncertain. In germline, CDR1 is ENHRY, CDR2 SYGVKD. V was pared by 0 bases and J by 7 bases, with 21 bases between. The CDR3 has 17 amino acids. In DNA, the CDR3 is TGTGCCATCAGTGAGTCTGTTTTTCGCGGGGTTCAAGGTGGCTACACCTTC. Amino acid sequence: CAISESVFRGVQGGYTF.

The chain recombines TRBV18 with TRBJ1-6, with D uncertain. Germline CDR1 reads KGHSH; CDR2 reads LQKENI. The CDR3 is 15 amino acids. With 2 bases removed from V and 5 bases from J, the gap between germline ends came to 10 bases. This CDR3 reads CASSPGKGDNSPLHF. DNA of the CDR3: TGTGCCAGCTCACCAGGGAAGGGAGATAATTCACCCCTCCACTTT.

The chain has TRBV11-2 and TRBJ2-1, with D perhaps matching TRBD2 (5 bases). CDR1 and CDR2 (germline): SGHAT, FQNNGV. CDR3 size: 15 residues. V gave up 3 bases and J gave up 2 bases, with 11 bases separating them. The CDR3, as DNA: TGTGCCAGCAGCTTTATGCGGGCCGCCTACAATGAGCAGTTCTTC. The encoded protein is CASSFMRAAYNEQFF.